The source of this TCR beta chain is a study of read filtering for tumor transcriptome and immune sequencing. Study overall: The cohort had over 16 men and around 15 women aged roughly 47 to 80, mean about 72 years. TCR-mapped reads were about 4 to 11 million with IR-seq versus about 75 to 1,400 with RNA-seq. General observations from the study: The sorted CD138-negative fraction was a mixed bone marrow immune population, not purified T cells.

Ten or more counts support this clonotype. Antigen unknown. With 1 base removed from V and 4 bases from J, the gap between germline ends came to 2 bases. The CDR3 loop spans 11 amino acids. CDR1 and CDR2 from the germline V gene are LGHDT and YNNKEL (reference sequence). This library used approximately 0.4 ug RNA and molecular barcoded adaptors spanning alpha/delta and beta/gamma chains. Via MiXCR, TCRdb re-called the reads, giving one row per CDR3 protein. Seen here are roughly 59,000 distinct CDR3 sequences, around a fifth observed once, and the top ten hold approximately 11%. Source material: a population of CD138-negative cells sorted from bone marrow. This receptor was obtained from a donor older than 35 with multiple myeloma. The V call is TRBV3-1, the J call TRBJ2-7; unclear D gene. CDR3 sequence (DNA): TGTGCCAGCAGCCAAGTGTACGAGCAGTACTTC. It translates to CASSQVYEQYF.